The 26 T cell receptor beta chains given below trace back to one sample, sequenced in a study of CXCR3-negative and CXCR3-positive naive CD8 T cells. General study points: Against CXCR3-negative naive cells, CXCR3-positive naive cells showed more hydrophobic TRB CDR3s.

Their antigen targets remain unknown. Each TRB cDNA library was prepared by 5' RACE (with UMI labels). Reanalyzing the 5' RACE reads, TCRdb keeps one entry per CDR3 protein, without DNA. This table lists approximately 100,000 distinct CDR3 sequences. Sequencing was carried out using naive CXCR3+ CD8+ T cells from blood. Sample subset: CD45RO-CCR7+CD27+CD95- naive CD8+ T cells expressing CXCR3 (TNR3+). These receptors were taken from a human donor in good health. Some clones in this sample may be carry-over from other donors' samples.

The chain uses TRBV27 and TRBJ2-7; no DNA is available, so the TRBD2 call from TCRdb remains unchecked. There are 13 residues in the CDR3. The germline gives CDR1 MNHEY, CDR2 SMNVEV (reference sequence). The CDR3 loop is CASSYGLAGEQYF.

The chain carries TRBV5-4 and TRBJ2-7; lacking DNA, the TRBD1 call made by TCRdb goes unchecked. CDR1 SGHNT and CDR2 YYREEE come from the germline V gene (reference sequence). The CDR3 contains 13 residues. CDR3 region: CASSFRDRHEQYF.

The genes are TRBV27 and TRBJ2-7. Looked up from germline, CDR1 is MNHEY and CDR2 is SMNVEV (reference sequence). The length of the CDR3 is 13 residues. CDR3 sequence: CASSFGSFYEQYF.

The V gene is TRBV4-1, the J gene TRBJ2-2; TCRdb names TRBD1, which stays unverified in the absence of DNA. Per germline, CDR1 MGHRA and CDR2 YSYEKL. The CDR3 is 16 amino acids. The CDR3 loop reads CASSQGGTGETGELFF.

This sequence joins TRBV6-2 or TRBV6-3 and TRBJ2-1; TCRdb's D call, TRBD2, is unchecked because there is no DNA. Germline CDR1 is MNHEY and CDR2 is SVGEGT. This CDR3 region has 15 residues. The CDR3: CASSYVLAGGVEQFF.

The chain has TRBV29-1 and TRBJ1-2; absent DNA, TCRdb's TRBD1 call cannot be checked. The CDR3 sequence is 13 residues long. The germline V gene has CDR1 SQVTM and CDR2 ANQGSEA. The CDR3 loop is CSARGQENYGYTF.

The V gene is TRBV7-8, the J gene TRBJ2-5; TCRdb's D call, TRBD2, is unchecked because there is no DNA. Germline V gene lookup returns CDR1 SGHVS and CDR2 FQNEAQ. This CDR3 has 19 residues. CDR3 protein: CASSLVPSPSGGHQETQYF.

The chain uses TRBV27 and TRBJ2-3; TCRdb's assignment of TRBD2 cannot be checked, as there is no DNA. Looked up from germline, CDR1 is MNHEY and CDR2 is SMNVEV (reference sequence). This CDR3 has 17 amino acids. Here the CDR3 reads CASSFELAGEGTDTQYF.

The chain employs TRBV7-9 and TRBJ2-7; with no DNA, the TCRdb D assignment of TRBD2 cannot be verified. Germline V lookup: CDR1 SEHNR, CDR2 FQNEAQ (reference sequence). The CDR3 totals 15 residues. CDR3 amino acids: CASSPLAGAPYEQYF.

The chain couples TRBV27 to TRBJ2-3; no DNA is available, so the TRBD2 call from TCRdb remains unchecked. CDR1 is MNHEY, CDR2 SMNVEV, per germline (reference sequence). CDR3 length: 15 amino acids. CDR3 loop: CASRLAGGLTDTQYF.

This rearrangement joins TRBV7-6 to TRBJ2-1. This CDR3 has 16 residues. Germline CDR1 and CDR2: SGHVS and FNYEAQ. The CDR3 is CASSLAWSYEANEQFF.

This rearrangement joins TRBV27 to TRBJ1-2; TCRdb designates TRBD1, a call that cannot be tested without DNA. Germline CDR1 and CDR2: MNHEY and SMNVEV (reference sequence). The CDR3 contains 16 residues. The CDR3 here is CASRGWTGTLYYGYTF.

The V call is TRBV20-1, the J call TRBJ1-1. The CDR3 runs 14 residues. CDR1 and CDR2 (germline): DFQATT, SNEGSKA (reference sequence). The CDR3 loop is CSARDGDSNTEAFF.

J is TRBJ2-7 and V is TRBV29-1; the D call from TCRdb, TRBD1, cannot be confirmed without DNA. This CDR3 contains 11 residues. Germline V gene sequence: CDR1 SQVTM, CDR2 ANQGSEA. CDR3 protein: CSVQGPREQYF.

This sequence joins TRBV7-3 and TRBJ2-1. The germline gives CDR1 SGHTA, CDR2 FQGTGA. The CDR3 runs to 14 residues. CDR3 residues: CASSLTDGYNEQFF.

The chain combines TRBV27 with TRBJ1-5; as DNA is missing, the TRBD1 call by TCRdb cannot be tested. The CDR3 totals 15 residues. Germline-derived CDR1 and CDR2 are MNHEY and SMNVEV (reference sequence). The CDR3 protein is CASMPGDPRNQPQHF.

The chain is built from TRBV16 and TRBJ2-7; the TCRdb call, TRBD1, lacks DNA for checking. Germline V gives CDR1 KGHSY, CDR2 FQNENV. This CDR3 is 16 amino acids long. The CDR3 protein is CASSLKGGRLAYEQYF.

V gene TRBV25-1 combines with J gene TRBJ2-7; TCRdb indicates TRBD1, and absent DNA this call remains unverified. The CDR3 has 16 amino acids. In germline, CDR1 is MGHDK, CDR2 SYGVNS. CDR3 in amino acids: CASSEAGTVGEYEQYF.

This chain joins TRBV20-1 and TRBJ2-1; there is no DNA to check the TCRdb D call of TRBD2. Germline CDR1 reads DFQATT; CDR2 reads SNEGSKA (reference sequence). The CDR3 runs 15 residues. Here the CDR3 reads CSAKDLAGGPYEQFF.

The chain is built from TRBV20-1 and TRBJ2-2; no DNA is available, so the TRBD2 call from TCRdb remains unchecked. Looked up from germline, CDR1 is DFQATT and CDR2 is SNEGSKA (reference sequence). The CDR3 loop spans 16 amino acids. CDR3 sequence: CSARDLGLADTGELFF.

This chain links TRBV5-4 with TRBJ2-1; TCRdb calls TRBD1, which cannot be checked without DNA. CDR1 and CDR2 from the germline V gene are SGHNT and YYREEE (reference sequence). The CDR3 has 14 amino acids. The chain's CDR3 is CASSPGVDGNEQFF.

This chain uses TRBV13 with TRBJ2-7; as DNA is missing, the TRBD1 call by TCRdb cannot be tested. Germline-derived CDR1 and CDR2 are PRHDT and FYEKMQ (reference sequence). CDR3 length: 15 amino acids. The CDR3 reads CASSLGPRGTYEQYF.

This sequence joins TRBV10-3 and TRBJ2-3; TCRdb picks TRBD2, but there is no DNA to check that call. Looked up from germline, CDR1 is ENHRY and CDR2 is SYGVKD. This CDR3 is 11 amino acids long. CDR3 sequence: CAISEGDWQYF.

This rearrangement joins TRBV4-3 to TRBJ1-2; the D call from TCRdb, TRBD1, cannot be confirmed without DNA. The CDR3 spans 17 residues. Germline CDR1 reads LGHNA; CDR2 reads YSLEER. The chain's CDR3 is CASSQGRGTGRSGGYTF.

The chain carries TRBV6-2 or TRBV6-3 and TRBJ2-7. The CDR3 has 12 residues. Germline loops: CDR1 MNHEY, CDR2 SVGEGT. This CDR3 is CASSYSIYEQYF.

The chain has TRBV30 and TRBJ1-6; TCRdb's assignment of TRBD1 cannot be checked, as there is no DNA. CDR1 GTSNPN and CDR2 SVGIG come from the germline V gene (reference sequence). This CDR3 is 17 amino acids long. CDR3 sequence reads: CAWSVPNRDSYNSPLHF.